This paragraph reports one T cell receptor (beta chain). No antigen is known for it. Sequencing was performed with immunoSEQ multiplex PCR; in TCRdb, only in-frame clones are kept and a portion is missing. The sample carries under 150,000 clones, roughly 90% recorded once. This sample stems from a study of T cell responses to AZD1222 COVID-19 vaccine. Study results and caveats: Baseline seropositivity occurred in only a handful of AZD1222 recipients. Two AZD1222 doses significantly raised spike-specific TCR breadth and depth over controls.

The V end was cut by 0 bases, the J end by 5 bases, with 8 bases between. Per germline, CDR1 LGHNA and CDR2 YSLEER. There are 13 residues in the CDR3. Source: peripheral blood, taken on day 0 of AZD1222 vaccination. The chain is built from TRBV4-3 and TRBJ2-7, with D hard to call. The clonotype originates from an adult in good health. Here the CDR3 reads CASSQDSGNEQYF. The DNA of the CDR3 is TGCGCCAGCAGCCAAGACAGTGGGAACGAGCAGTACTTC.